The present T cell receptor (beta chain) was sequenced within a study of blood T cell repertoires in COVID-19. Whole-study context: The cDNA or gDNA used as material had been derived from T cells, B-cell-depleted T cells, or PBMCs.

Original data processing: Estimates of nucleated cell counts were drawn from the amplification of reference gene primers. Profiling relied on immunoSEQ multiplex PCR, and the TCRdb table lists in-frame clones only, not all of them. V, J and clone size are those of that table, while D and trimming were read from the DNA. Of 120,000 or so clones listed, 78% are singletons. V lost 1 base to trimming and J lost 1 base; unmatched junction nucleotides: 5. The CDR3 length is 16 residues. The V gene's germline CDR1 is SGHRS and CDR2 YFSETQ. V and J are TRBV5-1 and TRBJ2-3, with 8 bases fitting TRBD2. The receptor was derived from a man aged 65-85 years with acute or convalescent COVID-19. The sequencing sample was made of peripheral blood. The CDR3 region has the DNA TGCGCCAGCAGCTTGTTTGATAGCGGGGGCACAGATACGCAGTATTTT. This translates into CASSLFDSGGTDTQYF.